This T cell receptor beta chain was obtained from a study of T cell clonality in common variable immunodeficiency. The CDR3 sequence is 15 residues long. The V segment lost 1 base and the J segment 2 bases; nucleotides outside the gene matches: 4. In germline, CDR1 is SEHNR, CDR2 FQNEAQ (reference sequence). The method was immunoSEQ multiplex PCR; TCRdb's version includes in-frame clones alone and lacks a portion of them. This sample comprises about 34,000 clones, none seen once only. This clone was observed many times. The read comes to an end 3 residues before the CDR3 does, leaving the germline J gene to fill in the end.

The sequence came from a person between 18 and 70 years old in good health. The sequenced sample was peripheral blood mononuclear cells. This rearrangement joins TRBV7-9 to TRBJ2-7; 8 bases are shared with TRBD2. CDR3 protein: CASSLDAGGPYEQYF. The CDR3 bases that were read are TGTGCCAGCAGCTTAGATGCGGGAGGACCCTACGAG.